This paragraph covers one T cell receptor (beta chain) sequence. The study recruited people aged roughly 18 to 100 years across roughly 25 US areas. Participants' reported clinical history set cohort assignment. This sample is drawn from a study of blood T cell repertoires in COVID-19. Study summary: Samples representing acute and convalescent COVID-19 were sourced from the United States, Italy and Spain.

The table came from immunoSEQ multiplex PCR; TCRdb's copy has only in-frame clones and leaves some out. The sample contains 250,000 to 350,000 clones, 80% to 95% of which appear only once. Trimming pared 0 bases from V and 0 bases from J, leaving 15 bases between. This CDR3 region has 18 residues. Germline loops: CDR1 WSHSY, CDR2 SAAADI. V gene TRBV10-2 combines with J gene TRBJ1-3; weak D call: TRBD1 (5 bases). This TCR was sampled from a woman aged 25 to 39 who had recovered from COVID-19. Sequenced input: PBMCs or T cells enriched from blood (not recorded which). The CDR3 sequence: CASSESMGGEDSGNTIYF. In DNA, the CDR3 is TGCGCCAGCAGTGAGTCCATGGGGGGTGAAGACTCTGGAAACACCATATATTTT.